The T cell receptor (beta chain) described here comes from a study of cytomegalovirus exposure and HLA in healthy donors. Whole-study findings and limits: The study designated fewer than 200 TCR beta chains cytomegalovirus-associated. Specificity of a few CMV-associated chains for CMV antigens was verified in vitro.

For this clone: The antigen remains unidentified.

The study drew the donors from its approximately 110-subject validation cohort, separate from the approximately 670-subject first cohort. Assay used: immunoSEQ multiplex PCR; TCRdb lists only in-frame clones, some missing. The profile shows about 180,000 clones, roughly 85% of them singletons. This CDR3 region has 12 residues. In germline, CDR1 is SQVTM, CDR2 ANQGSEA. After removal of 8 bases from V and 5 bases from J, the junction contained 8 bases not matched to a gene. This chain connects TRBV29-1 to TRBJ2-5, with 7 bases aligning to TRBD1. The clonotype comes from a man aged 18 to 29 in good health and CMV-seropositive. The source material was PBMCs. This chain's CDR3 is CSSTGVRETQYF. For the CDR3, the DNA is TGCAGCTCAACAGGGGTGCGGGAGACCCAGTACTTC.